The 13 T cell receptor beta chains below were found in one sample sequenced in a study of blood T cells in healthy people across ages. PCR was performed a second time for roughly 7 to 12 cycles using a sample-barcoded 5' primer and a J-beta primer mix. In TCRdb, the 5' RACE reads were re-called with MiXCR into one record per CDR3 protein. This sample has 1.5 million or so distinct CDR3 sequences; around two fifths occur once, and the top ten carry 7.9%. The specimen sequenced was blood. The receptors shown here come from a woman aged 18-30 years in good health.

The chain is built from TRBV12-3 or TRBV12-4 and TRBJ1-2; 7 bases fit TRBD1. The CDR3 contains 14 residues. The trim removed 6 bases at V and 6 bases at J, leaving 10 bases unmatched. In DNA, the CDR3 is TGTGCCAGCAGGAACAGGGGATTCGGCGATGGCTACACCTTC. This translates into CASRNRGFGDGYTF.

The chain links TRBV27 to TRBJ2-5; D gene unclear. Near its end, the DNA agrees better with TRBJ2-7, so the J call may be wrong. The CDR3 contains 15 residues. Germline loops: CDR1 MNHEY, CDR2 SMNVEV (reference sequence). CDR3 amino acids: CASRQYPTGVYEQYF. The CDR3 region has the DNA TGTGCCAGCAGACAATACCCAACTGGGGTCTACGAGCAGTACTTC.

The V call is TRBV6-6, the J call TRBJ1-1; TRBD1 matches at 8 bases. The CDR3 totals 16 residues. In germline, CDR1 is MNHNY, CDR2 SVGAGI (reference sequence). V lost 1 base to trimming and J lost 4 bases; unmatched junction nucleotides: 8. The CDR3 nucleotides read TGTGCCAGCAGTTACTTTCCGACAGGGGTGGGCACTGAAGCTTTCTTT. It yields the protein CASSYFPTGVGTEAFF.

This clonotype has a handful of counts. CDR3 coding DNA: TGCGCCAGCAGCTTCTACTCCGGAAGCTCCTACAATGAGCAGTTCTTC. Its protein product is CASSFYSGSSYNEQFF. The rearrangement joins TRBV5-1 to TRBJ2-1; D gene uncertain. Germline CDR1 reads SGHRS; CDR2 reads YFSETQ. The CDR3 covers 16 residues. V lost 2 bases to trimming and J lost 0 bases, with 12 bases between them.

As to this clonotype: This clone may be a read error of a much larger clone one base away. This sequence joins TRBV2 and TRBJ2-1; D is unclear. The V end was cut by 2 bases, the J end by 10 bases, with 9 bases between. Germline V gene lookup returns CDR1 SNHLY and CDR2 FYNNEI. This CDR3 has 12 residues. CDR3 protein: CASSETPYEQFF. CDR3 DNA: TGTGCCAGCAGTGAAACCCCCTACGAGCAGTTCTTC.

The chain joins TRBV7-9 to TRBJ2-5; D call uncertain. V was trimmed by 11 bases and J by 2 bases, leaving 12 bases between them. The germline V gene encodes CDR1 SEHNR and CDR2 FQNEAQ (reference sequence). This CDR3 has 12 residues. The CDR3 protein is CALVGAQETQYF. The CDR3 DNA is TGTGCCCTGGTCGGAGCACAAGAGACCCAGTACTTC.

In DNA, the CDR3 is TGTGCCAGCAGCTTAGTCGGAGTGGGAGGAGAGACCCAGTACTTC. Its translation: CASSLVGVGGETQYF. The chain carries TRBV7-2 and TRBJ2-5, with D possibly matching TRBD2 (6 bases). V was clipped by 1 base and J by 4 bases, with 13 bases between them. This CDR3 comprises 15 residues. CDR1 and CDR2 (germline): SGHTA, FQGNSA.

The CDR3 region is CSARDTVRKTQYF. The CDR3, as DNA: TGCAGTGCTAGAGATACGGTGCGAAAGACGCAGTATTTT. V gene TRBV20-1 combines with J gene TRBJ2-3; no firm D call. This CDR3 is built from 13 residues. Germline V lookup: CDR1 DFQATT, CDR2 SNEGSKA (reference sequence). Trimming took 0 bases from V and 9 from J, leaving 13 bases between them.

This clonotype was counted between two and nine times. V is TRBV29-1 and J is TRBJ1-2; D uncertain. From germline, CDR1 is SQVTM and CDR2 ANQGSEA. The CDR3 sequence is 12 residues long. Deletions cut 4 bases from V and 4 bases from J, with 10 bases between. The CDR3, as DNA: TGCAGCGTTGCAAAGGCTGGCTATGGCTACACCTTC. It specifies CSVAKAGYGYTF.

CDR3 residues: CASSEPLHGGRTQYF. DNA of the CDR3: TGTGCCAGCAGTGAGCCCCTTCACGGGGGGCGAACCCAGTACTTC. The V gene is TRBV6-1, the J gene TRBJ2-5; D is perhaps TRBD2 (7 bases). The CDR3 loop spans 15 amino acids. V was shortened by 3 bases and J by 8 bases, with 19 bases between the two germline ends. Germline CDR1 and CDR2: MNHNS and SASEGT.

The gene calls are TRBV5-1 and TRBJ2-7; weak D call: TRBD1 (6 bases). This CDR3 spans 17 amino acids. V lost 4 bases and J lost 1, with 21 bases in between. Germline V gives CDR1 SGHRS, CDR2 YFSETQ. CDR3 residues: CASSPIGRGQGSYEQYF. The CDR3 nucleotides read TGCGCCAGCAGCCCGATTGGGAGAGGCCAGGGGTCCTACGAGCAGTACTTC.

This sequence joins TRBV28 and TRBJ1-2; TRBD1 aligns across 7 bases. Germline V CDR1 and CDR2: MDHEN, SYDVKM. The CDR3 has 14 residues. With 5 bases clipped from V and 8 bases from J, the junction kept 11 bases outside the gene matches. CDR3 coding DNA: TGTGCCAGCAGTCCTTCGACAGGGCCCAAAGGCTACACCTTC. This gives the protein CASSPSTGPKGYTF.

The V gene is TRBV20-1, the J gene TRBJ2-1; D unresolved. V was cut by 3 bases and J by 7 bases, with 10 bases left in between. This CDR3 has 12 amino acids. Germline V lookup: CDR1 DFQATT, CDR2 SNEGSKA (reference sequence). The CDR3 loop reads CSARDQRNEQFF. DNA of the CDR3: TGCAGTGCTAGGGATCAAAGGAATGAGCAGTTCTTC.